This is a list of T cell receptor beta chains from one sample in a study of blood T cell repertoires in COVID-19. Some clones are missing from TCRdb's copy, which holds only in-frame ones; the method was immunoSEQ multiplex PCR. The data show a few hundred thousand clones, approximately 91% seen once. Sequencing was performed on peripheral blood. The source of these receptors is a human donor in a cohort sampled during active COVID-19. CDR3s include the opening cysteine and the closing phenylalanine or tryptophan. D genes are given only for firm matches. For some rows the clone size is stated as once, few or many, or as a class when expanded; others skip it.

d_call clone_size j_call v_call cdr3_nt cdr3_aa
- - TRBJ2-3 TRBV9 TGTGCCAGCAGCGTACTATCATCTAGCACAGATACGCAGTATTTT CASSVLSSSTDTQYF
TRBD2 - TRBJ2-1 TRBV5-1 TGCGCCAGCAGCTTGCAACTAGCGGGGGCAGGAAATGAGCAGTTCTTC CASSLQLAGAGNEQFF
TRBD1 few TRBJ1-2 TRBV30 TGTGCCTGGAGCTTATCAGGACAGGGGTATTATGGCTACACCTTC CAWSLSGQGYYGYTF
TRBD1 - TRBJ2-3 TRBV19 TGTGCCAGTAGTATAAATGACAGGGAAACAGATACGCAGTATTTT CASSINDRETDTQYF
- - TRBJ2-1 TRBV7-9 TGTGCCAGCAGCTTAAGGTGGGCTGGCCCCGCTTCCTACAATGAGCAGTTCTTC CASSLRWAGPASYNEQFF
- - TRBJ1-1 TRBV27 TGTGCCAGCAGTCTGAGGGGGTTGTACACTGAAGCTTTCTTT CASSLRGLYTEAFF
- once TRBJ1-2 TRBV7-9 TGTGCCAGCAGCTCCACAGGTGGGGTACTAGGCTACACCTTC CASSSTGGVLGYTF
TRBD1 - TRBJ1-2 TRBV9 TGTGCCAGCAGCGTGACCTGGACAGGTAGCTATGGCTACACCTTC CASSVTWTGSYGYTF
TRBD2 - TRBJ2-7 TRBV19 TGTGCCAGTAGAGGCGGGGGTTCAGCCTACGAGCAGTACTTC CASRGGGSAYEQYF
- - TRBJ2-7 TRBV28 TGTGCCAGCAATTCTGCCCCGGACTACGCCTACGAGCAGTACTTC CASNSAPDYAYEQYF
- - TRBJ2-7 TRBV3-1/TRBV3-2 TGTGCCAGCAGCCAAGGGACAGCCCCTTACTACGAGCAGTACTTC CASSQGTAPYYEQYF
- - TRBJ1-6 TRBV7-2 TGTGCCAGCAGCGTAGACTTGTCACCCCTCCACTTT CASSVDLSPLHF
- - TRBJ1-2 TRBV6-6 TGTGCCAGCAGCAACTCCCGCAGGGGTTCGAATGGCTACACCTTC CASSNSRRGSNGYTF
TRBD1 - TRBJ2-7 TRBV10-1 TGCGCCAGCAGTGAGAATCCCGCGACAGGGGACGAGCAGTACTTC CASSENPATGDEQYF
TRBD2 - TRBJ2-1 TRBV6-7 TGTGCCAGCAGCTGGACTAGCGGGGGGTGGAGCCCCTACAATGAGCAGTTCTTC CASSWTSGGWSPYNEQFF
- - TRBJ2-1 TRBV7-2 TGTGCCAGCAGCTTGGACTACTACAATGAGCAGTTCTTC CASSLDYYNEQFF
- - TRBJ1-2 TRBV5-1 TGCGCCAGCAGCTTGGCCGTCGCAGGGGGCTACACCTTC CASSLAVAGGYTF
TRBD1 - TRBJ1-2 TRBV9 TGTGCCAGCAGCTCACCGGGACAGGGGTTTGGCTACACCTTC CASSSPGQGFGYTF
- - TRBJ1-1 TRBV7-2 TGTGCCAGCAGCTTAGCAGGGGGTCGTAACACTGAAGCTTTCTTT CASSLAGGRNTEAFF
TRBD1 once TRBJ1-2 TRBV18 TGTGCCAGCTCACTTTCCGGGACAGGAAAAGGCTATGGCTACACCTTC CASSLSGTGKGYGYTF
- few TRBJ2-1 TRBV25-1 TGTGCCAGCAGTGAATCGAGTTACAATGAGCAGTTCTTC CASSESSYNEQFF
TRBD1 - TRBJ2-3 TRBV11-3 TGTGCCAGCAGCATCAGGACAGGGGGCGAGGCGGGAGACTGGGATACGCAGTATTTT CASSIRTGGEAGDWDTQYF
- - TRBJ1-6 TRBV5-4 TGTGCCAGCAGCTCACAGAGCTCCTATAATTCACCCCTCCACTTT CASSSQSSYNSPLHF
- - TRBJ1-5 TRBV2 TGTGCCAGCTCAGGTAGCAATCAGCCCCAGCATTTT CASSGSNQPQHF
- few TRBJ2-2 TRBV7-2 TGTGCCAGCAGCCCGATCAGGGTCCCCGGGGAGCTGTTTTTT CASSPIRVPGELFF
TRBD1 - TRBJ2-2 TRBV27 TGTGCCAGCAGTTTTGGGACAGGAGTTACCGGGGAGCTGTTTTTT CASSFGTGVTGELFF
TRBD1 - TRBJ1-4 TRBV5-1 TGCGCCAGCAGCTTGACGACAGGGAGAGGAACTAATGAAAAACTGTTTTTT CASSLTTGRGTNEKLFF
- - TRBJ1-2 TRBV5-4 TGTGCCAGCAGCTTACAGGGAATTCCCCCTGGCTACACCTTC CASSLQGIPPGYTF
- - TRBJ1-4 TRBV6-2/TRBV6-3 TGTGCCAGCAGTTACCAGGGCTACTTGGAAAAACTGTTTTTT CASSYQGYLEKLFF
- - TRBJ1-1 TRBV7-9 TGTGCCAGCAGCCTAGGGGCAGTCTTTAACACTGAAGCTTTCTTT CASSLGAVFNTEAFF
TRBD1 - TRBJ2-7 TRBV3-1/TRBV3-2 TGTGCCAGCAGCCCGGGACAGCCTTCCTCCGTCTACCACGAGCAGTACTTC CASSPGQPSSVYHEQYF
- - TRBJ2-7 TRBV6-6 TGTGCCACCTCTACAGGCTACGAGCAGTACTTC CATSTGYEQYF
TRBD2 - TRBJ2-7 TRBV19 TGTGCCAGTAGTAGGACGGGGACTAGCATGGAGCAGTACTTC CASSRTGTSMEQYF